These 20 T cell receptor beta chains were sequenced from one sample in a study of vaccination and CD4 T cells after COVID-19. For these TCRs, the target antigens are not known. Oncomine TCR Beta short-read sequencing was applied to DNA from cultured CD4+ T cells. Via MiXCR, TCRdb re-called the PCR reads, giving one row per CDR3 protein. The sample has 20,000 to 25,000 distinct CDR3 sequences, around a third seen once. Specified time point: late sampling 161 to 241 days after vaccination in a few convalescent patients. As for treatment: roughly ten-day PBMC culture with coronavirus spike peptide pools or control peptides (ViraFEST assay). The starting material was CD4+ T cells from blood, cultured in vitro, obtained about 7 months after SARS-CoV-2 vaccination. The receptors stem from a human donor who had recovered from COVID-19.

This clonotype has more than one count but fewer than ten. The V call is TRBV29-1, the J call TRBJ2-5, with a possible D match to TRBD2 (6 bases). Between the trimmed V and J ends, which lost 6 bases and 4 bases, there was a span of 12 bases. Germline loops: CDR1 SQVTM, CDR2 ANQGSEA. The CDR3 length is 12 residues. The CDR3 is CSVAEGRETQYF. The CDR3 DNA sequence: TGCAGCGTAGCGGAGGGGCGAGAGACCCAGTACTTC.

The chain employs TRBV2 and TRBJ2-3, with 11 bases that match TRBD2. The germline V gene encodes CDR1 SNHLY and CDR2 FYNNEI. Trimming cost V 8 bases and J 2 bases; bases outside gene matches: 3. This CDR3 is built from 14 residues. CDR3 loop: CASQLAGVTDTQYF. CDR3 DNA: TGTGCCAGCCAACTAGCGGGGGTCACAGATACGCAGTATTTT.

The chain has TRBV4-2 and TRBJ2-5; 8 bases fit TRBD1. V was clipped by 5 bases and J by 4 bases; unmatched bases: 6. This CDR3 is 14 amino acids long. In germline, CDR1 is LGHNA, CDR2 YNFKEQ. CDR3 sequence: CASSTRGQGETQYF. CDR3 DNA: TGTGCCAGCAGCACCCGCGGACAGGGAGAGACCCAGTACTTC.

This clonotype was observed a few times. The chain uses TRBV7-9 and TRBJ1-3; TRBD1 matches 8 bases. Germline trimming cut 5 bases from V and 6 bases from J; bases unmatched to any gene: 15. CDR1 and CDR2 from the germline V gene are SEHNR and FQNEAQ (reference sequence). The CDR3 covers 17 residues. Here the CDR3 DNA reads TGTGCCAGCAGCCATAACGCCGGGACAGGACGTGCAAACACCATATATTTT. Translation gives CASSHNAGTGRANTIYF.

This chain links TRBV4-2 with TRBJ1-2, with TRBD1 as a possible D gene (6 bases). Germline V lookup: CDR1 LGHNA, CDR2 YNFKEQ. Trimming shortened V by 0 bases and J by 4 bases, and 12 bases separated the two germline ends. The length of the CDR3 is 15 residues. This CDR3 is CASSQERDTVYGYTF. The CDR3 nucleotides read TGTGCCAGCAGCCAAGAACGGGACACCGTCTATGGCTACACCTTC.

V is TRBV12-3 or TRBV12-4 and J is TRBJ2-1; the D call may be TRBD1 or TRBD2 (5 bases each). This CDR3 region has 15 residues. V shed 4 bases and J shed 1 base, with 11 bases lying between them. In DNA, the CDR3 is TGTGCCAGCAGTTCCCCTGGGGGTTCCTACAATGAGCAGTTCTTC. Its protein product is CASSSPGGSYNEQFF.

By sample share, this clonotype is medium-sized. This chain links TRBV20-1 with TRBJ2-1, with TRBD2 matching over 7 bases. This CDR3 contains 14 residues. Germline-derived CDR1 and CDR2 are DFQATT and SNEGSKA (reference sequence). With 6 bases clipped from V and 5 bases from J, the junction kept 10 bases outside the gene matches. The chain's CDR3 is CSAISGTNNNEQFF. For the CDR3, the DNA is TGCAGTGCCATCTCCGGGACTAACAACAATGAGCAGTTCTTC.

This clonotype occurred a few times. V usage is TRBV7-2 and J usage is TRBJ2-7, with 14 positions matching TRBD2. CDR1 SGHTA and CDR2 FQGNSA come from the germline V gene. Trimming took 2 bases from V and 3 from J; bases not matched to a gene: 9. This CDR3 contains 18 residues. CDR3 nucleotide sequence: TGTGCCAGCAGCTTAAGACTAGCGGGGGGGCCGCTAATCTACGAGCAGTACTTC. Amino acid sequence: CASSLRLAGGPLIYEQYF.

This clonotype came up a few times. The rearrangement uses TRBV7-2 and TRBJ2-1; D assignment may be TRBD1 or TRBD2 (5 bases each). V was clipped by 1 base and J by 8 bases, with 9 bases between them. This CDR3 is built from 13 residues. CDR1 is SGHTA and CDR2 is FQGNSA in the germline V gene. CDR3 sequence (DNA): TGTGCCAGCAGCTTAGGTCGGGGCGATGAGCAGTTCTTC. It encodes CASSLGRGDEQFF.

V gene TRBV20-1 combines with J gene TRBJ2-7; D is ambiguous. The CDR3 has 14 residues. Per the germline V gene, CDR1 is DFQATT and CDR2 is SNEGSKA (reference sequence). V was cut by 3 bases and J by 3 bases, with 15 bases left in between. The chain's CDR3 is CSASFLGKDYEQYF. CDR3 DNA sequence: TGCAGTGCTAGCTTCTTGGGAAAGGACTACGAGCAGTACTTC.

The V gene is TRBV20-1, the J gene TRBJ2-3; TRBD2 agrees at 8 bases. CDR1 and CDR2 (germline): DFQATT, SNEGSKA (reference sequence). After removal of 5 bases from V and 4 bases from J, the junction contained 11 bases not matched to a gene. This CDR3 is 15 amino acids long. CDR3 in DNA: TGCAGTGCTCCTGTGCCGGGAGGGCCGGCAGATACGCAGTATTTT. It codes for CSAPVPGGPADTQYF.

In this sample, this clonotype turned up a few times. The chain couples TRBV20-1 to TRBJ2-7; D not resolved. Germline CDR1 and CDR2: DFQATT and SNEGSKA (reference sequence). The germline V and J ends were trimmed by 3 bases and 2 bases, with 8 bases remaining between them. The CDR3 sequence is 12 residues long. The CDR3 DNA reads TGCAGTGCTAGCGGTTTAACCTACGAGCAGTACTTC. Translating gives CSASGLTYEQYF.

This chain uses TRBV11-2 with TRBJ2-7; the D is unclear. The ends were cut back, 4 bases at V and 3 bases at J, with 10 bases in the middle. Germline V lookup: CDR1 SGHAT, CDR2 FQNNGV. The CDR3 sequence is 13 residues long. CDR3: CASSYSTGYEQYF. DNA for the CDR3: TGTGCCAGCAGCTATTCGACGGGCTACGAGCAGTACTTC.

The V call is TRBV5-4, the J call TRBJ1-2; maybe TRBD1 (5 bases). V lost 3 bases, J lost 4 bases, and 22 bases lay in between. The CDR3 loop spans 17 amino acids. Germline CDR1 and CDR2: SGHNT and YYREEE (reference sequence). The CDR3 region has the DNA TGTGCCAGCAGCTCGATCCCAAAAGACAGACGCCTCTATGGCTACACCTTC. It codes for CASSSIPKDRRLYGYTF.

V usage is TRBV18 and J usage is TRBJ2-3, with TRBD2 matching over 9 bases. Trimming took 4 bases from V and 4 from J; bases not matched to a gene: 3. This CDR3 has 14 amino acids. CDR1 is KGHSH and CDR2 is LQKENI in the germline V gene. DNA of the CDR3: TGTGCCAGCTCACATAGCGGGAGTTCAGATACGCAGTATTTT. Amino acids: CASSHSGSSDTQYF.

This clonotype has only a few counts. The J gene is TRBJ2-1, the V gene TRBV11-3, with D hard to call. From germline, CDR1 is SGHNT and CDR2 YENEEA. Trimming removed 6 bases at V and 0 bases at J, with 21 bases between. The CDR3 is made up of 18 amino acids. CDR3 region: CASSPNWWDRDSYNEQFF. The CDR3, as DNA: TGTGCCAGCAGTCCGAATTGGTGGGATAGGGACTCCTACAATGAGCAGTTCTTC.

The chain employs TRBV6-2 or TRBV6-3 and TRBJ2-1, with TRBD2 matching 10 bases. Germline assignment: CDR1 MNHEY and CDR2 SVGEGT. The CDR3 contains 12 residues. Trimming removed 6 bases from V and 16 bases from J; junction bases left unmatched: 9. CDR3 sequence reads: CASSHASGSFFF. As DNA, the CDR3 is TGTGCCAGCAGCCACGCTAGCGGGAGTTTCTTCTTC.

This clonotype was picked up a small number of times. The J gene is TRBJ2-7, the V gene TRBV11-3; 7 bases match TRBD2. V was clipped by 5 bases and J by 3 bases; unmatched bases: 13. Germline loops: CDR1 SGHNT, CDR2 YENEEA. This CDR3 is 16 amino acids long. The CDR3 sequence is CASSPGPAGNRYEQYF. CDR3 DNA: TGTGCCAGCAGCCCCGGACCAGCGGGAAATCGCTACGAGCAGTACTTC.

The chain employs TRBV6-5 and TRBJ1-2; perhaps TRBD1 as D (6 bases). This CDR3 has 12 amino acids. Trimming left V 4 bases short and J 12 bases short, with 15 bases between. CDR1 and CDR2 (germline): MNHEY, SVGAGI. The CDR3 loop reads CASSSRPGGHTF. In DNA form, the CDR3 reads TGTGCCAGCAGTTCTCGCCCCGGGGGCCACACCTTC.

V and J are TRBV18 and TRBJ2-1; D may be TRBD1 (5 bases). V lost 2 bases to trimming and J lost 5 bases, with 13 bases between them. The CDR3 is made up of 15 amino acids. The germline V gene has CDR1 KGHSH and CDR2 LQKENI. CDR3 nucleotide sequence: TGTGCCAGCTCACCAACGGGCCAGGGCGACAATGAGCAGTTCTTC. The encoded protein is CASSPTGQGDNEQFF. Variable domain in full (rest from reference TRBV18 and TRBJ2-1): NAGVMQNPRHLVRRRGQEARLRCSPMKGHSHVYWYRQLPEEGLKFMVYLQKENIIDESGMPKERFSAEFPKEGPSILRIQQVVRGDSAAYFCASSPTGQGDNEQFFGPGTRLTVL.